The clone carrying this T cell receptor (beta chain) showed up many times. The antigen is undetermined. This entry comes from a study of T cells in Graves' hyperthyroidism and ophthalmopathy. Points from the study as a whole: Peripheral blood also featured most of the thyroid clonotypes expanded above 0.001.

Together with thyroid ultrasound, orbital computed tomography, serum thyroxine and TRAb, clinical symptoms were used for diagnoses. Isolation of PBMCs was performed on 8.5 to 10 ml fresh peripheral blood. J gave up 3 bases and V 5 bases, and 4 bases lay outside the gene matches. There are 13 residues in the CDR3. Germline CDR1 is MNHEY and CDR2 is SMNVEV (reference sequence). TCR beta CDR3 regions were amplified from RNA. The HTBI primer set served for first-round RT-PCR of the TCR CDR3. TCRdb fed the multiplex PCR reads into MiXCR, producing one record per CDR3 protein. The sample consists of under 300,000 distinct CDR3 sequences, 25% to 30% of them appearing once.

Source material: blood. This clonotype was sampled from a man between 35 and 55 years old with Graves' hyperthyroidism that later progressed to Graves' ophthalmopathy. The V gene is TRBV27, the J gene TRBJ2-7, with TRBD1 identical over 7 bases. CDR3 nucleotide sequence: TGTGCCAGCAGTCGCGACAGGGACTACGAGCAGTACTTC. Translated: CASSRDRDYEQYF.